Sequencing of this T cell receptor (beta chain) was carried out in a study of tumor and adjacent non-tumor tissue in lung cancer. A modified ARM-PCR protocol with three rounds of nested PCR amplified TCRbeta. Using its own MiXCR run on the multiplex PCR reads, TCRdb lists one record per CDR3 protein. The sample consists of just over 200,000 distinct CDR3 sequences, over 55% of them appearing once. Turning to this clonotype: Its antigen is still unknown. Sequence at one end of the junction differs from germline and may be a read error.

This CDR3 is built from 17 residues. CDR1 and CDR2 (germline): MNHNS, SASEGT. Findings of the study overall: In normal lung, the top 100 clones were significantly more dominant than in tumor.

This sample's RNA came from whole unsorted tissue. The source material was lung tumor tissue. The gene calls are TRBV6-1 and TRBJ2-2; tentatively, D is TRBD2 (6 bases). This clonotype originated in a man in his fifties or sixties with non-small cell lung cancer. The CDR3, as DNA: TGTGCCAGCAGTGAAGTCTCTTTGGGGCAAAACACCCGGGAGCTGTCTTTT. This codes for CASSEVSLGQNTRELSF.